The 22 T cell receptor beta chains listed next were all sequenced from one sample in a study of blood T cell repertoires in COVID-19. The table came from immunoSEQ multiplex PCR; TCRdb's copy has only in-frame clones and leaves some out. Of about 180,000 clones in the sample, approximately 91% are singletons; the top ten hold about 0.54%. What was sequenced was peripheral blood. All receptors derive from a man between 45 and 60 years old with acute or convalescent COVID-19.

V gene TRBV12-3 or TRBV12-4 combines with J gene TRBJ1-5; a possible D gene is TRBD1 (6 bases). The CDR3 covers 13 residues. V was clipped by 5 bases and J by 4 bases, with 9 bases between them. The CDR3 DNA reads TGTGCCAGCAGTGGACAGAAGAATCAGCCCCAGCATTTT. This sequence encodes CASSGQKNQPQHF.

The chain is built from TRBV2 and TRBJ1-5, with D possibly TRBD1 on 5 matching bases. Germline CDR1 and CDR2: SNHLY and FYNNEI. The V end lost 4 bases, the J end lost 7 bases, and 11 bases lay between the germline ends. The CDR3 spans 13 residues. DNA for the CDR3: TGTGCCAGCAGTGCAGGGTTGAGCCAGCCCCAGCATTTT. It translates to CASSAGLSQPQHF.

The chain employs TRBV6-5 and TRBJ1-5, with a possible D match to TRBD1 (5 bases). V was cut by 6 bases and J by 5 bases, with 8 bases left in between. Germline loops: CDR1 MNHEY, CDR2 SVGAGI. The CDR3 spans 12 residues. The CDR3 DNA reads as TGTGCCAGCAGCCCCAGGGATCAGCCCCAGCATTTT. Its translation is CASSPRDQPQHF.

The chain couples TRBV27 to TRBJ2-2; a weak D match, TRBD1 (6 bases). Per germline, CDR1 MNHEY and CDR2 SMNVEV (reference sequence). The CDR3 contains 15 residues. V lost 2 bases, J lost 0 bases, and 7 bases lay in between. The CDR3 loop is CASSLNRANTGELFF. Here the CDR3 DNA reads TGTGCCAGCAGTTTAAACAGGGCGAACACCGGGGAGCTGTTTTTT.

V and J are TRBV7-3 and TRBJ2-1, with TRBD2 matching over 7 bases. Per the germline V gene, CDR1 is SGHTA and CDR2 is FQGTGA. Trimming cost V 2 bases and J 5 bases; bases outside gene matches: 6. This CDR3 has 15 residues. Written as DNA, the CDR3 is TGTGCCAGCAGCTTAGTCCTAGCGGCAAACAATGAGCAGTTCTTC. Translating gives CASSLVLAANNEQFF. Full variable domain (outside the CDR3, taken from reference TRBV7-3 and TRBJ2-1): GAGVSQTPSNKVTEKGKYVELRCDPISGHTALYWYRQSLGQGPEFLIYFQGTGAADDSGLPNDRFFAVRPEGSVSTLKIQRTERGDSAVYLCASSLVLAANNEQFFGPGTRLTVL.

V is TRBV5-1 and J is TRBJ1-1, with 8 bases identical to TRBD1. The V and J ends lost 4 bases and 4 bases, in that order; junction bases with no gene match: 6. The germline V gene has CDR1 SGHRS and CDR2 YFSETQ. CDR3 length: 14 amino acids. Here the CDR3 reads CASSGRTGSTEAFF. DNA of the CDR3: TGCGCCAGCAGCGGGAGGACAGGGTCCACTGAAGCTTTCTTT.

The rearrangement links TRBV5-1 to TRBJ1-1, with TRBD1 as a possible D gene (5 bases). The CDR3 length is 13 residues. The germline CDR1 and CDR2 sequences are SGHRS and YFSETQ. Trimming took off 1 base at V and 6 bases at J, with 10 bases between the two ends. The CDR3 coding sequence is TGCGCCAGCAGCTTGATTGGGACTCCTGAAGCTTTCTTT. This translates into CASSLIGTPEAFF.

This rearrangement joins TRBV7-2 to TRBJ2-5, with no clear D. Germline V CDR1 and CDR2: SGHTA, FQGNSA. V dropped 1 base and J dropped 5 bases, with 8 bases sitting between them. The CDR3 loop spans 13 amino acids. CDR3 amino acids: CASSLVPLETQYF. CDR3 nucleotide sequence: TGTGCCAGCAGCTTAGTCCCTTTGGAGACCCAGTACTTC. Looking up the rest from reference TRBV7-2 and TRBJ2-5 gives the full variable domain: GAGVSQSPSNKVTEKGKDVELRCDPISGHTALYWYRQSLGQGLEFLIYFQGNSAPDKSGLPSDRFSAERTGGSVSTLTIQRTQQEDSAVYLCASSLVPLETQYFGPGTRLLVL.

This chain links TRBV19 with TRBJ1-3; a weak D match, TRBD1 (5 bases). The length of the CDR3 is 14 residues. CDR1 is LNHDA, CDR2 SQIVND, per germline (reference sequence). The V end lost 5 bases, the J end lost 2 bases, and 10 bases lay between the germline ends. The chain's CDR3 is CASSAGWTGNTIYF. CDR3 DNA: TGTGCCAGTAGTGCAGGGTGGACTGGAAACACCATATATTTT.

J is TRBJ2-3 and V is TRBV5-4, with 9 bases aligning to TRBD2. CDR3 length: 14 residues. CDR1 and CDR2 (germline): SGHNT, YYREEE (reference sequence). With 7 bases clipped from V and 2 bases from J, the junction kept 5 bases outside the gene matches. CDR3 DNA sequence: TGTGCCAGCCTATTAGCGGGAGTCACAGATACGCAGTATTTT. This translates into CASLLAGVTDTQYF.

The genes are TRBV6-2 or TRBV6-3 and TRBJ2-3, with 8 nucleotides matching TRBD1. The germline V gene has CDR1 MNHEY and CDR2 SVGEGT. V dropped 0 bases and J dropped 4; count of bases not matched to a gene: 9. This CDR3 contains 17 residues. The CDR3 sequence: CASSYSLRTGSADTQYF. In DNA form, the CDR3 reads TGTGCCAGCAGTTACTCTCTGAGGACAGGGTCGGCAGATACGCAGTATTTT.

The chain links TRBV9 to TRBJ2-1, with 7 bases that match TRBD2. This CDR3 comprises 16 residues. Trimming took 4 bases from V and 9 from J; bases not matched to a gene: 16. Germline lookup yields CDR1 SGDLS and CDR2 YYNGEE. The CDR3 DNA sequence: TGTGCCAGCAGCACCTCCGGGACCCTATCGGGGGGTGAGCAGTTCTTC. This gives the protein CASSTSGTLSGGEQFF.

The rearrangement links TRBV29-1 to TRBJ2-1, with 7 nucleotides matching TRBD1. Germline V lookup: CDR1 SQVTM, CDR2 ANQGSEA. There are 14 residues in the CDR3. V shed 7 bases, J shed 0 bases, and the junction held 6 bases outside the gene matches. CDR3 DNA: TGCAGCGCAGGGACAGCCAACTCCTACAATGAGCAGTTCTTC. As protein: CSAGTANSYNEQFF.

CDR3 sequence (DNA): TGTGCCAGCAGCCACAGCCTCACAGGGCACAATGAGCAGTTCTTC. This translates into CASSHSLTGHNEQFF. The J gene is TRBJ2-1, the V gene TRBV3-1 (or the pseudogene TRBV3-2); the D gene is possibly TRBD1 (6 bases). Trimming pared 3 bases from V and 5 bases from J, leaving 14 bases between. Germline CDR1 reads LGHDT; CDR2 reads YNNKEL (reference sequence). The CDR3 totals 15 residues.

This sequence joins TRBV6-5 and TRBJ2-1; 7 bases are a match to TRBD1. Germline CDR1 reads MNHEY; CDR2 reads SVGAGI. The CDR3 totals 15 residues. Trimming took 6 bases from V and 8 from J; bases not matched to a gene: 13. The CDR3 sequence: CASSADRVFGDEQFF. CDR3 in DNA: TGTGCCAGCAGCGCCGACAGGGTATTTGGCGATGAGCAGTTCTTC.

V and J are TRBV28 and TRBJ2-4, with a weak D call TRBD2 (5 bases). Germline lookup yields CDR1 MDHEN and CDR2 SYDVKM. Between the trimmed V and J ends, which lost 6 bases and 3 bases, there was a span of 15 bases. There are 15 residues in the CDR3. The CDR3 loop is CASSDGGRDKNIQYF. The CDR3 DNA is TGTGCCAGCAGCGACGGAGGCCGGGACAAAAACATTCAGTACTTC. Based on the CDR3 plus reference TRBV28 and TRBJ2-4, the full variable domain is DVKVTQSSRYLVKRTGEKVFLECVQDMDHENMFWYRQDPGLGLRLIYFSYDVKMKEKGDIPEGYSVSREKKERFSLILESASTNQTSMYLCASSDGGRDKNIQYFGAGTRLSVL.

The chain links TRBV3-1 (or the pseudogene TRBV3-2) to TRBJ2-1, with a weak D call TRBD2 (6 bases). CDR3 length equals 17 residues. V gave up 0 bases and J gave up 4 bases, with 16 bases separating them. Per the germline V gene, CDR1 is LGHDT and CDR2 is YNNKEL (reference sequence). The CDR3 region has the DNA TGTGCCAGCAGCCAAGAAAGGAGGAGACTAGGATACAATGAGCAGTTCTTC. This encodes CASSQERRRLGYNEQFF.

The CDR3 here is CASSEADSSSYEQYF. The CDR3 nucleotides are TGTGCCAGCAGTGAAGCGGACAGTAGCTCCTACGAGCAGTACTTC. V gene TRBV2 combines with J gene TRBJ2-7, with D possibly being TRBD1 (6 bases). V lost 0 bases to trimming and J lost 0 bases, with 9 bases between them. CDR1 and CDR2 from the germline V gene are SNHLY and FYNNEI. The CDR3 contains 15 residues.

This clone was detected only once. This chain links TRBV2 with TRBJ2-5, with TRBD2 identical over 10 bases. The CDR3 loop spans 15 amino acids. Per the germline V gene, CDR1 is SNHLY and CDR2 is FYNNEI. With V trimmed by 7 bases and J by 5 bases, 10 bases remained unmatched. The CDR3 nucleotides read TGTGCCAGCACTACCCAGCGGGAGGGCCGGGAGACCCAGTACTTC. Protein product: CASTTQREGRETQYF.

The chain combines TRBV5-4 with TRBJ1-1; 8 nucleotides align to TRBD1. The CDR3 spans 14 residues. V lost 0 bases, J lost 5 bases, and 3 bases stayed unmatched. Germline CDR1 is SGHNT and CDR2 is YYREEE (reference sequence). As DNA, the CDR3 is TGTGCCAGCAGCTTGGACAGGGGGGTTACTGAAGCTTTCTTT. Translation: CASSLDRGVTEAFF.

The chain recombines TRBV21-1 with TRBJ2-7; TRBD1, the D gene given by the table, was not confirmed from the DNA. TRBV21-1 is a known pseudogene. This CDR3 has 15 residues. The CDR3 loop reads CASSAQPSNPYEQYV. The CDR3 coding sequence is TGTGCCAGCAGCGCACAGCCTTCTAACCCCTACGAGCAGTACGTC.

J is TRBJ2-7 and V is TRBV28, with 11 bases matching TRBD2. Germline values: CDR1 MDHEN, CDR2 SYDVKM. The CDR3 has 17 amino acids. V was clipped by 5 bases and J by 3 bases; unmatched bases: 12. The CDR3, as DNA: TGTGCCAGCAGTACTATTATACTAGCGGGAGATTACTACGAGCAGTACTTC. Translating it yields CASSTIILAGDYYEQYF.